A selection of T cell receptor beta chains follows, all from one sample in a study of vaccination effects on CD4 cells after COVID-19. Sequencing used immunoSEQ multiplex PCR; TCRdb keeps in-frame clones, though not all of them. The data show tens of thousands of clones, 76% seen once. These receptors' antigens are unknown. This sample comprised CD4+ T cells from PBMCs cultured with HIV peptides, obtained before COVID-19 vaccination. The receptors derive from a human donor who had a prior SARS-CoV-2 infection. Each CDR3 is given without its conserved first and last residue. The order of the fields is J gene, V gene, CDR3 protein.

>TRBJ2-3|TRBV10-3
AISVSGGTDTQY
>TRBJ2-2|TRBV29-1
AGYTGELF
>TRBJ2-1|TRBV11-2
ASSLPGLAGDSEQF
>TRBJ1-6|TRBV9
ASSVGDSTLH
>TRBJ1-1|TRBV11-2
ASSHRNTEAF
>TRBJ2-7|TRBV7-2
ASSLRQGRNEQY
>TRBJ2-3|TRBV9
ASSVVGGRTDTQY
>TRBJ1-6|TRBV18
ASSQGLSESPLH
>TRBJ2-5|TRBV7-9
ASSYRLAGVIETQY
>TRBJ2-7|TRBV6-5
ASSYWSGGSYEQY
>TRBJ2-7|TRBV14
ASSQVQGRPSSYEQY
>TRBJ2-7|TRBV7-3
ASSLVRVSRYEQY
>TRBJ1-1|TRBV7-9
ASTRTDFEAF
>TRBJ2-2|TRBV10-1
ASKEGSNTGELF
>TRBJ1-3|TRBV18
ASSPVYGNTIY
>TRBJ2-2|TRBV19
ASSINTGSGGELF
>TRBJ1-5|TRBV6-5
ASKPGQYSNQPQH
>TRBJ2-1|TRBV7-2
ASSLDRGLGNEQF
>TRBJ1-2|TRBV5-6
ASSRARTINYGYT
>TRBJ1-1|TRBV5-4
ASSNEPNTEAF
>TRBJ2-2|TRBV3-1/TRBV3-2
ASSHGGADTGELF
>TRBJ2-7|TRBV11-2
ASSPGPWSEQY
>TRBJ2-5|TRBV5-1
ASSLRLASETQY
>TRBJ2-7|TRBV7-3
ASSQAPTGGYEQY
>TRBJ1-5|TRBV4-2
ASSPSLPNQPQH
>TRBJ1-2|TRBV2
ASSENGYYGYT
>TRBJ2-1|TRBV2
AMGPQERNEQF
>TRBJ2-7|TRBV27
ASSPTLTRRRPYEQY
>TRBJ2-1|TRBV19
ASIGRSSYNEQF
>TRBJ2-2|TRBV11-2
ASSLVWGNSGLAGKLF
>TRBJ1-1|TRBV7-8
ASSETSGGTEAF
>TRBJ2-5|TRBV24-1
ATSGSSGRAYQETQY
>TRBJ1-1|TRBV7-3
ASSPGRNTEAF
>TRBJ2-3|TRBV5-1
ASSDPQGPDTQY